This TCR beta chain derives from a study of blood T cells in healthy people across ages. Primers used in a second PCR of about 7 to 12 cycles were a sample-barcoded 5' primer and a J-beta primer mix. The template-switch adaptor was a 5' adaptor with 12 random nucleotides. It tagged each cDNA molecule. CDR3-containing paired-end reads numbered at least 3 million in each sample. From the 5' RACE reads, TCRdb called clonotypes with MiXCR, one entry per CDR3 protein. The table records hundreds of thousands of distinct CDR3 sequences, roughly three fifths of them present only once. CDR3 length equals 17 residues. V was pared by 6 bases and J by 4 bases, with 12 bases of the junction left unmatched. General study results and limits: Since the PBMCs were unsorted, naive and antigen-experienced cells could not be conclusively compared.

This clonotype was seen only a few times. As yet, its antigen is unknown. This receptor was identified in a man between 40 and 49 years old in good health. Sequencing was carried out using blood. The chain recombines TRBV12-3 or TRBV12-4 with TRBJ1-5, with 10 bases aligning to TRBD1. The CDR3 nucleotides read TGTGCCAGCAGCCGCGGGACCGGGACAGGGGTTAATCAGCCCCAGCATTTT. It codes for CASSRGTGTGVNQPQHF.